This T cell receptor beta chain was found in a study of Ad26.COV2.S vaccination and SARS-CoV-2 variants (dated by TCRdb to about 2021). Background for the entire study: Vaccine-arm donors came from COV1001, a multicentre, randomized, double-blind, placebo-controlled phase I-IIa trial of Ad26.COV2.S in healthy adults. Ad26.COV2.S was administered intramuscularly at 5 x 10^10 or 1 x 10^11 viral particles, either as a single shot or as two shots given 56 days apart. TCRbeta repertoire sequencing served as the tool for gauging how specific and how broad the SARS-CoV-2-reactive T cell receptors were following Ad26.COV2.S vaccination. The TCR-sequenced set comprised around 32 samples: about 19 Ad26.COV2.S vaccine recipients, 5 placebo recipients and 8 SARS-CoV-2 convalescent individuals. Participants in the trial were split at random into five groups of five each, receiving low-dose or high-dose Ad26.COV2.S once or twice, or else placebo on both occasions. Investigators did not know the trial group allocation while performing experiments and assessing outcomes.

The immunoSEQ Assay was the method used to sequence TCRbeta CDR3 regions. After extraction, genomic DNA underwent amplification by bias-controlled multiplex PCR, followed by high-throughput sequencing. The paper's data handling went like this. To quantify the absolute abundance of each unique TCRbeta CDR3 region, sequences were collapsed and filtered. Usable DNA was measured by amplifying reference genes present in all nucleated cells, and TCRbeta template counts were normalized to that usable DNA to estimate T cell fraction. Repertoire TCRs were annotated as SARS-CoV-2-specific by exact matching of V gene, CDR3 amino acid sequence and J gene to a known reactive TCR set. The reference SARS-CoV-2 TCR set was obtained from MIRA and was filtered for enrichment in COVID-19-positive ImmuneCODE repertoires, whereby public or cross-reactive TCRs were removed. Using the MIRA antigens, annotated TCRs were further analysed by specific ORF or by position within an ORF. Breadth was defined as annotated unique rearrangements over total unique productive rearrangements; depth was the summed frequency of those rearrangements. Group comparisons of TCR breadth used two-sided Wilcoxon rank-sum tests. The immuneACCESS repertoire file appears here via TCRdb, limited to in-frame rearrangements. These files lack a portion of the clones; in checked studies, under half of the deficit traces to unresolved V genes, and the cause of the others is not known. From that table come the V and J calls and clone size; the DNA was used to work out D and trimming. Within this sample are about 350,000 clones, with about 85% of them counted one time only. Roughly 3.5% of the sample rests with the top ten.

What the treatment or condition label conveys for this sample: 15 to 20 received Ad26.COV2.S at low or high dose, single or two shots; about 5 received placebo; per-sample allocation not given. Repertoires of vaccine and placebo recipients were sequenced from samples collected on day 63 after the first injection. In Cohort 1b, roughly 26 adults aged 18-55 years were enrolled at a single site in Boston, USA, between 29 July and 7 August 2020. Ad26.COV2.S was a replication-incompetent adenovirus type 26 vector expressing a prefusion-stabilized SARS-CoV-2 spike protein from the original Wuhan strain. Beyond this particular receptor, the publication reports: After vaccination, substantial breadth of spike-specific CD8+ and CD4+ T cell responses was reported. According to the authors, total T cell responses may have been underestimated by the TCR breadth and depth analyses. Spike-specific TCR breadth was higher in Ad26.COV2.S recipients than in placebo recipients (P = 0.0014). Vaccine and placebo recipients had comparable non-spike TCR breadth, which fits with the vaccine containing only spike. The study was not powered to compare responses between vaccine doses or regimens.

As regards this clone: The target of this receptor is not known. Per-base qualities were not stored, and no clone one base away is much larger.

The source is a person between 18 and 59 years old who received the Ad26.COV2.S COVID-19 vaccine or a placebo. Here the sequenced sample was peripheral blood, taken in a trial of Ad26.COV2.S vaccine versus placebo.

The sequenced DNA: TGTGCCAGCAGCTCCACCTACACCGGGGAGCTGTTTTTT. It translates to CASSSTYTGELFF. The rearrangement joined TRBV7-2 to TRBJ2-2; no D gene can be assigned with confidence. Counted from cysteine to phenylalanine, this CDR3 has 13 amino acids. The only DNA kept is the CDR3, 39 bases in frame from the first base. CDR1 and CDR2, per the germline V gene, are SGHTA and FQGNSA. The junction shows trimming of 4 bases on V and 3 bases on J, plus 6 bases between the germline ends.